This T cell receptor (beta chain) appears in the sequencing data of a study of human T cells and chemical hapten exposure. Trimming pared 4 bases from V and 4 bases from J, leaving 25 bases between. CDR1 is SGHTA, CDR2 FQGNSA, per germline. This CDR3 is built from 18 residues. TCRdb fed the RACE reads into MiXCR, producing one record per CDR3 protein. The sample gives around 300,000 distinct CDR3 sequences, around 6.9% of which show up once; more than 7% is in the top ten. Time point noted: patch test 1, 2 weeks after DPC sensitization. Treatment in this sample: therapeutic diphenylcyclopropenone sensitization with weekly scalp DPC. Non-pregnant alopecia patients aged 18 to 70, suitable for DPC therapy.

The rearrangement links TRBV7-2 to TRBJ2-5; possible D gene TRBD2, 6 bases. This TCR was recovered from a woman aged 18-29 years with alopecia areata. Some clones in this sample may be carry-over from other donors' samples. The material sequenced was whole blood, taken in connection with sensitization to the hapten diphenylcyclopropenone (DPC). DNA of the CDR3: TGTGCCAGCAGCTCGCTGAATGCCCGGGACTCGGAGAGAGAGACCCAGTACTTC. Translating it yields CASSSLNARDSERETQYF.